Listed here is a single T cell receptor (beta chain). The antigen remains unidentified. Sequencing targeted expressed TCRB transcripts, as all isolated RNA had been reverse transcribed. Clones were sequenced by immunoSEQ multiplex PCR, and TCRdb holds only the in-frame ones, with some missing. The table has under 850,000 clones, 13% seen once; the top ten hold approximately 0.022%. These data are taken from a study of beta chain features in type 1 diabetes. The study's findings and limits: Patients showed naive, central memory and Treg TCRB repertoires that appeared more similar than those of healthy donors. In every one of the four CD4+ subsets, TCRB CDR3s were moderately but significantly shorter in Type 1 diabetes patients.

Trimming took off 1 base at V and 7 bases at J, with 16 bases between the two ends. The CDR3 is 15 amino acids. CDR1 and CDR2 from the germline V gene are SEHNR and FQNEAQ (reference sequence). Specimen: naive CD4+ T cells from blood. The TCR comes from a man aged 18 to 29 with type 1 diabetes. The J gene is TRBJ1-2, the V gene TRBV7-9; no reliable D call. The chain's CDR3 is CASSLEGPKVGGYTF. CDR3 DNA sequence: TGTGCCAGCAGCTTAGAGGGCCCCAAGGTCGGTGGCTACACCTTC.